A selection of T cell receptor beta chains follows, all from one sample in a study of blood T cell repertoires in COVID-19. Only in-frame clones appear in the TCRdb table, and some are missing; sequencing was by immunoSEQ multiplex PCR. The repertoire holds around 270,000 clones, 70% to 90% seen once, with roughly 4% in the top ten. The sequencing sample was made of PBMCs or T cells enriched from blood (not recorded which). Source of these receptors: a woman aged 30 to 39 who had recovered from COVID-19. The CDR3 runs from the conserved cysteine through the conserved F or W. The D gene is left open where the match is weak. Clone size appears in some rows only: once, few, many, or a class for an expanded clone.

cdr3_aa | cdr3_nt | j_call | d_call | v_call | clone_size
CASKGGDGYTF | TGTGCCAGCAAGGGGGGGGATGGCTACACCTTC | TRBJ1-2 | NA | TRBV6-6 | NA
CASSFLRTEAFF | TGTGCCAGCAGCTTTTTACGGACAGAAGCTTTCTTT | TRBJ1-1 | NA | TRBV5-4 | NA
CAISPRGPQETQYF | TGTGCCATCAGCCCAAGGGGGCCCCAAGAGACCCAGTACTTC | TRBJ2-5 | TRBD1 | TRBV10-3 | NA
CATSNRESYEQYF | TGTGCCACCAGCAATCGAGAGTCCTACGAGCAGTACTTC | TRBJ2-7 | NA | TRBV15 | NA
CASSLGGRTDTQYF | TGTGCCAGCAGTTTGGGCGGGAGAACAGATACGCAGTATTTT | TRBJ2-3 | TRBD2 | TRBV28 | NA
CASSYSGGTTGNTIYF | TGTGCCAGCAGTTACTCTGGCGGGACTACTGGAAACACCATATATTTT | TRBJ1-3 | NA | TRBV6-5 | NA
CATSDRRTIGYGYTF | TGTGCCACCTCGGACAGGAGAACTATTGGTTATGGCTACACCTTC | TRBJ1-2 | TRBD1 | TRBV6-5 | NA
CASRQTGGNTEAFF | TGTGCCAGCAGACAAACAGGGGGAAACACTGAAGCTTTCTTT | TRBJ1-1 | TRBD1 | TRBV6-5 | NA
CASSETGGPQPQHF | TGTGCCAGCAGTGAAACAGGGGGCCCTCAGCCCCAGCATTTT | TRBJ1-5 | TRBD1 | TRBV25-1 | few
CASSFSRTGGTSPLHF | TGTGCCAGCAGCTTTTCCAGGACAGGGGGTACCTCACCCCTCCACTTT | TRBJ1-6 | TRBD1 | TRBV11-2 | few
CASSPGIGQADGAFF | TGTGCCAGCAGCCCAGGTATCGGACAGGCGGACGGAGCTTTCTTT | TRBJ1-1 | TRBD1 | TRBV13 | NA
CASSPQGAQWSIYGYTF | TGTGCCAGCAGCCCCCAGGGGGCGCAATGGTCTATCTATGGCTACACCTTC | TRBJ1-2 | TRBD1 | TRBV11-2 | NA
CASSKKGDRGPSYEQYF | TGTGCCAGCAGCAAAAAGGGGGACAGGGGGCCTTCCTACGAGCAGTACTTC | TRBJ2-7 | NA | TRBV21-1 | NA
CASKSSYGGAGELFF | TGTGCCAGCAAGAGTAGCTACGGGGGTGCCGGGGAGCTGTTTTTT | TRBJ2-2 | NA | TRBV5-4 | NA
CASSLGQVNEQFF | TGTGCCAGCAGTTTAGGACAGGTCAATGAGCAGTTCTTC | TRBJ2-1 | TRBD1 | TRBV28 | NA
CAWSSSGNTIYF | TGTGCCTGGAGCTCCTCGGGAAACACCATATATTTT | TRBJ1-3 | NA | TRBV30 | NA
CAIAKQGAYGYTF | TGCGCCATCGCCAAACAGGGGGCGTATGGCTACACCTTC | TRBJ1-2 | TRBD1 | TRBV10-2 | NA
CASSAQYQPQHF | TGTGCCAGTAGCGCCCAGTATCAGCCCCAGCATTTT | TRBJ1-5 | NA | TRBV19 | NA
CASSFATAGLYSGTEAFF | TGTGCCAGCAGTTTCGCGACTGCAGGGCTTTATTCTGGCACTGAAGCTTTCTTT | TRBJ1-1 | NA | TRBV28 | NA
CSAGTGNEQFF | TGCAGTGCTGGGACTGGAAATGAGCAGTTCTTC | TRBJ2-1 | NA | TRBV20-1 | NA
CASSPSLQGAGTGYTF | TGTGCCAGCAGCCCCTCCCTACAGGGGGCAGGGACTGGCTACACCTTC | TRBJ1-2 | TRBD1 | TRBV5-5 | NA
CASSEGLAGPTDTQYF | TGCGCCAGCAGTGAAGGACTAGCGGGACCCACAGATACGCAGTATTTT | TRBJ2-3 | TRBD2 | TRBV10-2 | NA